The 10 T cell receptor beta chains below were found in one sample sequenced in a study of circulating CD8 cells and anti-PD-1 response in melanoma. TCR libraries were prepared from roughly 15 ng of total RNA with the QIAseq Immune Repertoire TCR panel. TCRdb reprocessed the reads with MiXCR, giving one entry per CDR3 protein. In the table there are about 320 distinct CDR3 sequences, roughly a tenth of which are singletons. Sorting of live CD3+CD8+TCRalphabeta+ cells by PD-1 and/or TIGIT gave four subsets. The source material was CD8+ T cells from PBMCs, sampled at baseline or after one month of anti-PD-1 therapy (not recorded which). The receptors come from a human donor with melanoma.

To note about this clonotype: This may arise from a read error, as a much more abundant clone is one base away. V is TRBV19 and J is TRBJ1-4; TRBD1 is a possible D gene (6 bases). The CDR3 has 14 amino acids. Per germline, CDR1 LNHDA and CDR2 SQIVND (reference sequence). The CDR3 DNA follows: TGTGCCGGTAGTGCATGGCAGGGGCTAGCAGAACTGTTTTTT. It specifies CAGSAWQGLAELFF.

This clonotype is medium-sized by share. This chain uses TRBV12-3 or TRBV12-4 with TRBJ2-7; D is possibly TRBD1 (6 bases). With 5 bases removed from V and 2 bases from J, the gap between germline ends came to 13 bases. This CDR3 spans 14 amino acids. The DNA for the CDR3 is TGTGCCAGCAGTATTTCCGGGACAACCTACGAGCAGTACTTC. This codes for CASSISGTTYEQYF.

Within the sample, this clonotype is large. The V gene is TRBV11-1, the J gene TRBJ2-1; 10 nucleotides align to TRBD2. The trim removed 5 bases at V and 7 bases at J, leaving 11 bases unmatched. The length of the CDR3 is 16 residues. From germline, CDR1 is SGHAT and CDR2 FQDESV (reference sequence). The DNA of the CDR3 is TGTGCCAGCAGCCCTAAGCGGGGGGGCTTCATAAATGAGCAGTTCTTC. Translation: CASSPKRGGFINEQFF. The full variable domain, with the rest looked up from reference TRBV11-1 and TRBJ2-1, is EAEVAQSPRYKITEKSQAVAFWCDPISGHATLYWYRQILGQGPELLVQFQDESVVDDSQLPKDRFSAERLKGVDSTLKIQPAELGDSAMYLCASSPKRGGFINEQFFGPGTRLTVL.

This clonotype is large. The chain uses TRBV7-2 and TRBJ2-3; 15 positions match TRBD2. The V gene's germline CDR1 is SGHTA and CDR2 FQGNSA. J lost 2 bases, V lost 4 bases, and 7 bases had no gene match. There are 18 residues in the CDR3. CDR3 protein: CASSWGTSGGTATDTQYF. In nucleotides, the CDR3 is TGTGCCAGCAGCTGGGGGACTAGCGGGGGGACGGCCACAGATACGCAGTATTTT. Looking up the rest from reference TRBV7-2 and TRBJ2-3 gives the full variable domain: GAGVSQSPSNKVTEKGKDVELRCDPISGHTALYWYRQSLGQGLEFLIYFQGNSAPDKSGLPSDRFSAERTGGSVSTLTIQRTQQEDSAVYLCASSWGTSGGTATDTQYFGPGTRLTVL.

V and J are TRBV27 and TRBJ2-6; no clear D gene. The CDR3 is 13 amino acids. V dropped 7 bases and J dropped 0 bases, with 4 bases sitting between them. CDR1 is MNHEY and CDR2 is SMNVEV in the germline V gene (reference sequence). The CDR3 DNA follows: TGTGCCAGCACCCCCTCTGGGGCCAACGTCCTGACTTTC. Amino acid sequence: CASTPSGANVLTF.

The chain joins TRBV7-8 to TRBJ1-2, with D possibly matching TRBD1 (5 bases). Germline CDR1 and CDR2: SGHVS and FQNEAQ. Trimming stripped 4 bases from V and 8 bases from J, with 20 bases between. The length of the CDR3 is 15 residues. The CDR3: CASSSGHGPPWGYTF. CDR3 DNA sequence: TGTGCCAGCAGCTCCGGACATGGGCCGCCTTGGGGCTACACCTTC.

This clonotype is labeled large (0.1 to 1%). This chain uses TRBV9 with TRBJ2-7; D is perhaps TRBD1 or TRBD2 (5 bases each). Germline CDR1 and CDR2: SGDLS and YYNGEE. The V end was cut by 3 bases, the J end by 4 bases, with 14 bases between. The CDR3 spans 14 residues. The CDR3 bases are TGTGCCAGCAGCGGCGAGGGGACCTCTTACGAGCAGTACTTC. Residues: CASSGEGTSYEQYF.

By share, this clonotype counts as large. The V and J genes are TRBV6-2 or TRBV6-3 and TRBJ1-1; D is ambiguous. Trimming took 6 bases from V and 1 from J, leaving 3 bases between them. The CDR3 has 11 residues. CDR1 MNHEY and CDR2 SVGEGT come from the germline V gene. CDR3: CASRANTEAFF. CDR3 DNA sequence: TGTGCCAGCAGGGCGAACACTGAAGCTTTCTTT.

This clonotype qualifies as large. This sequence joins TRBV19 and TRBJ2-2; tentatively, D is TRBD2 (6 bases). This CDR3 comprises 14 residues. The V end was cut by 7 bases, the J end by 2 bases, with 11 bases between. From germline, CDR1 is LNHDA and CDR2 SQIVND (reference sequence). CDR3 bases: TGTGCCAGTAAGGAGGGGCGAAACACCGGGGAGCTGTTTTTT. Encoded protein: CASKEGRNTGELFF.

This clonotype is classed as large. The rearrangement joins TRBV11-2 to TRBJ1-5; the D gene is possibly TRBD1 (5 bases). CDR1 and CDR2 from the germline V gene are SGHAT and FQNNGV. V lost 8 bases, J lost 6 bases, and 14 bases lay in between. The CDR3 covers 13 residues. CDR3 nucleotide sequence: TGTGCCAGCTCCACAGGAGTAGGTCAGCCCCAGCATTTT. This encodes CASSTGVGQPQHF.